The 30 T cell receptor beta chains below come from one sample, sequenced in a study of shared clonotypes between healthy human individuals. Produced via immunoSEQ multiplex PCR; TCRdb's table is partial and in-frame only. This sample carries roughly 2.6 million clones, over 85% of them seen once, and the ten largest clones take over 0.12%. The sequenced material came from naive CD4+ T cells sorted from blood. Stated subset: CD45RA+ positively selected. The origin of the receptors is a man aged 18 to 30 in good health.

This clone showed up just once. V is TRBV6-1 and J is TRBJ1-1, with a tentative D call TRBD1 (6 bases). Germline CDR1 is MNHNS and CDR2 is SASEGT. The CDR3 spans 16 residues. V shed 4 bases and J shed 5 bases, with 20 bases lying between them. DNA of the CDR3: TGTGCCAGCAGTGGATGGGGCCTACAGGGAGGGACTGAAGCTTTCTTT. Its protein product is CASSGWGLQGGTEAFF.

This rearrangement joins TRBV19 to TRBJ1-3; TRBD1 matches at 7 bases. Germline V CDR1 and CDR2: LNHDA, SQIVND (reference sequence). The CDR3 is 15 amino acids. With 5 bases clipped from V and 0 bases from J, the junction kept 4 bases outside the gene matches. The CDR3 DNA is TGTGCCAGTAGTGCGGGACAGACCTCTGGAAACACCATATATTTT. Amino acids: CASSAGQTSGNTIYF.

The rearrangement links TRBV4-2 to TRBJ2-5, with 7 nucleotides matching TRBD1. This CDR3 has 15 residues. V was clipped by 0 bases and J by 2 bases; unmatched bases: 3. Germline lookup yields CDR1 LGHNA and CDR2 YNFKEQ. The CDR3 region is CASSQDLQGQETQYF. The CDR3 DNA reads as TGTGCCAGCAGCCAAGATCTACAGGGGCAAGAGACCCAGTACTTC.

The rearrangement uses TRBV29-1 and TRBJ2-7; the D is unclear. The V and J ends lost 7 bases and 5 bases respectively, with 15 bases between them. Per germline, CDR1 SQVTM and CDR2 ANQGSEA. The CDR3 covers 12 residues. This CDR3 is CSAQDGRDEQYF. The CDR3 region has the DNA TGCAGCGCCCAGGACGGCCGGGACGAGCAGTACTTC.

The chain has TRBV10-3 and TRBJ2-7, with D unclear. Trimming took 4 bases from V and 2 from J, leaving 9 bases between them. This CDR3 comprises 13 residues. Germline V gene lookup returns CDR1 ENHRY and CDR2 SYGVKD. The CDR3 spells CAISGPDAYEQYF. The CDR3 region has the DNA TGTGCCATCAGTGGCCCGGATGCCTACGAGCAGTACTTC.

The chain employs TRBV7-9 and TRBJ1-2, with a possible D match to TRBD1 (6 bases). There are 13 residues in the CDR3. The germline V gene has CDR1 SEHNR and CDR2 FQNEAQ (reference sequence). Deletions cut 5 bases from V and 4 bases from J, with 11 bases between. CDR3 in DNA: TGTGCCAGCAGCATACAGGGTCCCTATGGCTACACCTTC. Its protein is CASSIQGPYGYTF.

This clone came up a few times. Distinct nucleotide sequences in the sample also encode this CDR3. The rearrangement uses TRBV7-9 and TRBJ1-5, with TRBD1 matching over 9 bases. The CDR3 sequence is 15 residues long. In germline, CDR1 is SEHNR, CDR2 FQNEAQ (reference sequence). J gave up 0 bases and V 4 bases, and 1 base lay outside the gene matches. The CDR3 bases are TGTGCCAGCAGCTCACAGGGGGCTAGCAATCAGCCCCAGCATTTT. Translation gives CASSSQGASNQPQHF.

Note on this clone: This sample also contains other DNA sequences that code for the same CDR3. The V and J genes are TRBV29-1 and TRBJ2-3, with D possibly matching TRBD1 (5 bases). The length of the CDR3 is 12 residues. CDR1 and CDR2 from the germline V gene are SQVTM and ANQGSEA. V dropped 6 bases and J dropped 0 bases, with 7 bases sitting between them. CDR3 in DNA: TGCAGCGTAGCAGGGAGCACAGATACGCAGTATTTT. It encodes CSVAGSTDTQYF.

This sequence joins TRBV28 and TRBJ1-5; D remains unclear. Germline V gives CDR1 MDHEN, CDR2 SYDVKM. CDR3 length equals 10 residues. Trimming removed 8 bases at V and 5 bases at J, with 4 bases between. For the CDR3, the DNA is TGTGCCAGCGCGGATCAGCCCCAGCATTTT. Translated: CASADQPQHF. The whole variable domain, remainder taken from reference TRBV28 and TRBJ1-5, is DVKVTQSSRYLVKRTGEKVFLECVQDMDHENMFWYRQDPGLGLRLIYFSYDVKMKEKGDIPEGYSVSREKKERFSLILESASTNQTSMYLCASADQPQHFGDGTRLSIL.

This rearrangement joins TRBV18 to TRBJ1-5; no definite D call. The CDR3 contains 15 residues. Trimming left V 3 bases short and J 2 bases short, with 11 bases between. CDR1 KGHSH and CDR2 LQKENI come from the germline V gene. The CDR3 nucleotides are TGTGCCAGCTCACCCGCGGACTGGGGCAATCAGCCCCAGCATTTT. Translated: CASSPADWGNQPQHF.

The chain links TRBV19 to TRBJ1-2, with 9 positions matching TRBD1. The CDR3 totals 15 residues. Trimming took 5 bases from V and 4 from J; bases not matched to a gene: 8. Germline V lookup: CDR1 LNHDA, CDR2 SQIVND (reference sequence). CDR3 nucleotide sequence: TGTGCCAGTAGTTATGGACAGGGGCGGTCCTATGGCTACACCTTC. Translating it yields CASSYGQGRSYGYTF.

The sample holds one count of this clone. The chain's CDR3 is CASSTRGGSNQPQHF. CDR3 in DNA: TGTGCCAGCAGTACCCGGGGAGGTAGCAATCAGCCCCAGCATTTT. The J gene is TRBJ1-5, the V gene TRBV6-5; no firm D call. V shed 5 bases and J shed 0 bases, with 11 bases lying between them. The CDR3 runs to 15 residues. Germline V gene lookup returns CDR1 MNHEY and CDR2 SVGAGI.

Here the CDR3 DNA reads TGTGCCAGCAGCGGAGGGCGGGAGTCCCACAATGAGCAGTTCTTC. As protein: CASSGGRESHNEQFF. The J gene is TRBJ2-1, the V gene TRBV9; 7 positions agree with TRBD2. V trimming: 3 bases; J trimming: 5 bases; junction bases outside the gene matches: 8. Germline lookup yields CDR1 SGDLS and CDR2 YYNGEE. The CDR3 has 15 amino acids.

The J gene is TRBJ1-5, the V gene TRBV28; D is ambiguous. The CDR3 has 13 residues. The ends were cut back, 1 base at V and 7 bases at J, with 8 bases in the middle. Per germline, CDR1 MDHEN and CDR2 SYDVKM. The CDR3 DNA sequence: TGTGCCAGCAGTTTATCGTCCCGGCAGCCCCAGCATTTT. Its translation is CASSLSSRQPQHF.

The V and J genes are TRBV7-2 and TRBJ2-2, with D unclear. The CDR3 sequence is 15 residues long. CDR1 SGHTA and CDR2 FQGNSA come from the germline V gene. V was clipped by 7 bases and J by 4 bases, with 16 bases between them. The CDR3 region has the DNA TGTGCCAGCACCAAGGCCCGGGTTGGCACCGGGGAGCTGTTTTTT. Translated, it gives CASTKARVGTGELFF. Together with reference TRBV7-2 and TRBJ2-2, the CDR3 gives the full variable domain: GAGVSQSPSNKVTEKGKDVELRCDPISGHTALYWYRQSLGQGLEFLIYFQGNSAPDKSGLPSDRFSAERTGGSVSTLTIQRTQQEDSAVYLCASTKARVGTGELFFGEGSRLTVL.

The chain uses TRBV30 and TRBJ1-2; 9 positions match TRBD1. This CDR3 is 13 amino acids long. V trimming: 5 bases; J trimming: 0 bases; junction bases outside the gene matches: 1. Germline V gives CDR1 GTSNPN, CDR2 SVGIG (reference sequence). The CDR3 DNA reads TGTGCCTGGGGGACAGGGTCTAACTATGGCTACACCTTC. Translation gives CAWGTGSNYGYTF.

The chain recombines TRBV11-2 with TRBJ2-5; 7 bases match TRBD1. The V gene end was trimmed by 7 bases and the J gene end by 7 bases; junction bases not matched to a gene: 9. This CDR3 is built from 13 residues. The V gene's germline CDR1 is SGHAT and CDR2 FQNNGV. CDR3 region: CASNPTGSVTQYF. The CDR3 region has the DNA TGTGCCAGCAACCCGACAGGGAGCGTGACCCAGTACTTC.

The chain recombines TRBV14 with TRBJ2-5; 9 nucleotides match TRBD2. J gave up 4 bases and V 0 bases, and 6 bases lay outside the gene matches. Germline V gene lookup returns CDR1 SGHDN and CDR2 FVKESK. CDR3 length: 16 amino acids. Here the CDR3 reads CASSQEAGLARETQYF. CDR3 DNA sequence: TGTGCCAGCAGCCAAGAAGCGGGACTAGCAAGAGAGACCCAGTACTTC.

J is TRBJ1-1 and V is TRBV7-2; 9 bases are shared with TRBD1. Looked up from germline, CDR1 is SGHTA and CDR2 is FQGNSA. The CDR3 extends over 16 amino acids. V lost 1 base, J lost 8 bases, and 11 bases stayed unmatched. The CDR3 is CASSLVGTGRVKEAFF. CDR3 sequence (DNA): TGTGCCAGCAGCTTAGTAGGGACAGGGAGGGTAAAGGAAGCTTTCTTT.

The V gene is TRBV2, the J gene TRBJ2-7, with 8 bases fitting TRBD2. This CDR3 spans 15 amino acids. Germline CDR1 SNHLY, CDR2 FYNNEI. J was trimmed by 4 bases and V by 2 bases; bases with no gene match: 7. The CDR3 coding sequence is TGTGCCAGCAGTGAATCGGGGAGCGGGGGTTACGAGCAGTACTTC. It is translated as CASSESGSGGYEQYF.

The chain links TRBV25-1 to TRBJ2-3, with 7 bases identical to TRBD1. With V trimmed by 4 bases and J by 6 bases, 4 bases remained unmatched. CDR1 and CDR2 from the germline V gene are MGHDK and SYGVNS. The CDR3 is 13 amino acids. The CDR3 sequence is CASSVLQGDTQYF. The CDR3 nucleotides read TGTGCCAGCAGTGTCCTACAGGGGGATACGCAGTATTTT.

The J gene is TRBJ2-2, the V gene TRBV2; D is uncertain. This CDR3 is built from 15 residues. CDR1 SNHLY and CDR2 FYNNEI come from the germline V gene. Trimming took 4 bases from V and 0 from J, leaving 9 bases between them. CDR3: CASSVNGANTGELFF. As DNA, the CDR3 is TGTGCCAGCAGTGTAAATGGGGCGAACACCGGGGAGCTGTTTTTT.

Details on this clone: Other nucleotide sequences from this sample produce the same CDR3. The chain links TRBV10-3 to TRBJ2-3; 9 bases are shared with TRBD2. CDR3 size: 16 residues. With V trimmed by 3 bases and J by 0 bases, 4 bases remained unmatched. CDR1 is ENHRY, CDR2 SYGVKD, per germline. This CDR3 is CAISDLAGASTDTQYF. The CDR3 DNA follows: TGTGCCATCAGTGATTTAGCGGGAGCTAGCACAGATACGCAGTATTTT.

The table lists this clone with a count of one. Other DNA sequences in this specimen translate into the identical CDR3. The rearrangement uses TRBV30 and TRBJ2-3; D is undetermined. Germline loops: CDR1 GTSNPN, CDR2 SVGIG (reference sequence). The CDR3 totals 12 residues. Trimming removed 3 bases from V and 4 bases from J, with 8 bases in between. The CDR3: CAWSRSSDTQYF. The DNA for the CDR3 is TGTGCCTGGAGCCGGAGTTCAGATACGCAGTATTTT.

The CDR3 loop is CAYPDRVRDQPQHF. The CDR3 DNA reads TGCGCCTACCCGGACAGGGTTCGAGATCAGCCCCAGCATTTT. The V gene is TRBV10-2, the J gene TRBJ1-5; 8 bases match TRBD1. After removal of 11 bases from V and 5 bases from J, the junction contained 11 bases not matched to a gene. CDR3 size: 14 residues. Germline CDR1 WSHSY, CDR2 SAAADI.

This clone has just one count. The rearrangement links TRBV19 to TRBJ2-1; D is unclear. This CDR3 contains 16 residues. Trimming pared 1 base from V and 8 bases from J, leaving 18 bases between. Looked up from germline, CDR1 is LNHDA and CDR2 is SQIVND (reference sequence). The CDR3 DNA reads as TGTGCCAGTAGTATAGCCACAGTCTCCTATGACGATGAGCAGTTCTTC. It yields the protein CASSIATVSYDDEQFF.

This chain uses TRBV2 with TRBJ2-7, with D perhaps TRBD1 (6 bases). The CDR3 is made up of 15 amino acids. In germline, CDR1 is SNHLY, CDR2 FYNNEI. Trimming stripped 7 bases from V and 3 bases from J, with 19 bases between. The CDR3 protein is CASIESSGHFYEQYF. CDR3 DNA: TGTGCCAGCATCGAAAGCTCGGGACACTTCTACGAGCAGTACTTC.

Turning to this clone: Other DNA sequences in this sample translate to the same CDR3. The rearrangement links TRBV5-1 to TRBJ2-3; either TRBD1 or TRBD2 may supply D (5 bases each). V was clipped by 0 bases and J by 1 base, with 9 bases between them. The CDR3 contains 15 residues. Germline CDR1 reads SGHRS; CDR2 reads YFSETQ. CDR3 loop: CASSLGGAGTDTQYF. The DNA for the CDR3 is TGCGCCAGCAGCTTGGGAGGGGCTGGCACAGATACGCAGTATTTT.

This sequence joins TRBV5-1 and TRBJ2-2; D is unresolved. Looked up from germline, CDR1 is SGHRS and CDR2 is YFSETQ. CDR3 length: 16 residues. V lost 0 bases and J 4 bases, leaving 13 bases between the germline ends. In nucleotides, the CDR3 is TGCGCCAGCAGCTTGGCCGGAGCGCCGAGCACCGGGGAGCTGTTTTTT. It translates to CASSLAGAPSTGELFF.

Written as DNA, the CDR3 is TGTGCCACAGCTGCGACTAACAGGGTCGGCACTGAAGCTTTCTTT. It encodes CATAATNRVGTEAFF. The V and J genes are TRBV6-5 and TRBJ1-1, with D possibly being TRBD1 (6 bases). Germline CDR1 and CDR2: MNHEY and SVGAGI. The length of the CDR3 is 15 residues. Trimming cost V 10 bases and J 4 bases, with 22 bases left between them.